Below are 4 T cell receptor beta chains sequenced from a single sample in a study of shared clonotypes between healthy human individuals. The repertoire was sequenced with immunoSEQ multiplex PCR; TCRdb's copy has only in-frame clones and lacks some. The sample has about 590,000 clones; just under 97% are singletons. Terminally differentiated effector memory CD45RA+ cells were excluded from the naive CD8 cells, which were CD45RO-negative and positively selected for CCR7. What was sequenced was naive CD8+ T cells sorted from blood. These receptors were collected from a woman aged 25-40 years in good health.

V and J are TRBV7-6 and TRBJ2-7; 7 bases fit TRBD1. After removal of 7 bases from V and 1 base from J, the junction contained 7 bases not matched to a gene. CDR3 length: 14 residues. In germline, CDR1 is SGHVS, CDR2 FNYEAQ. The CDR3 loop reads CASTKGQSSYEQYF. The CDR3 region has the DNA TGTGCCAGCACCAAGGGACAGAGTTCCTACGAGCAGTACTTC.

In its sample, this clone was seen once. This sequence joins TRBV6-5 and TRBJ2-7, with D possibly matching TRBD2 (6 bases). Per germline, CDR1 MNHEY and CDR2 SVGAGI. This CDR3 is built from 13 residues. V was cut by 5 bases and J by 4 bases, with 12 bases left in between. The DNA for the CDR3 is TGTGCCAGCAGTGGGGGACTGATTTACGAGCAGTACTTC. It yields the protein CASSGGLIYEQYF.

The genes are TRBV7-8 and TRBJ2-5; 11 bases fit TRBD2. V shed 5 bases and J 3 bases; nucleotides not matched to a gene: 5. CDR1 and CDR2 from the germline V gene are SGHVS and FQNEAQ. The CDR3 has 15 residues. The CDR3 sequence is CASSRLAGNEETQYF. The CDR3 DNA reads as TGTGCCAGCAGCCGACTAGCGGGGAATGAAGAGACCCAGTACTTC.

V and J are TRBV19 and TRBJ1-1, with D uncertain. Germline CDR1 LNHDA, CDR2 SQIVND (reference sequence). The germline V and J ends were trimmed by 6 bases and 1 base, with 12 bases remaining between them. The CDR3 has 14 residues. The CDR3 loop reads CASRSVWANTEAFF. CDR3 DNA sequence: TGTGCCAGTAGGAGCGTTTGGGCGAACACTGAAGCTTTCTTT.